These T cell receptor beta chains were read from a single sample in a study of T cells in Graves' hyperthyroidism and ophthalmopathy. MiXCR, run by TCRdb on the multiplex PCR reads, gives a single entry per CDR3 protein. The sample lists about 640,000 distinct CDR3 sequences; about 14% were seen once. The sample consisted of blood. The receptors were gathered from a woman in her 50s with Graves' ophthalmopathy. Each CDR3 is given with its conserved first and last residue. The D gene is left open where the match is weak. Clone size is given for some rows only: seen once, a few or many times, or a class if the clone is expanded.

>TRBD2|TRBV11-1|many|TRBJ2-3
CASSLVRAGGHRGRTDTQYF
TGTGCCAGCAGCTTAGTCCGAGCGGGAGGCCATCGTGGGCGCACAGATACGCAGTATTTT
>TRBD1|TRBV20-1|few|TRBJ1-4
CSASGTGATNEKLFF
TGCAGTGCTAGTGGGACAGGCGCAACTAATGAAAAACTGTTTTTT
>NA|TRBV5-1|once|TRBJ2-5
CASSPGAGWETQYF
TGCGCCAGCAGCCCGGGGGCGGGCTGGGAGACCCAGTACTTC
>NA|TRBV11-2|many|TRBJ1-2
CASTAAGVSGYGYTF
TGTGCCAGCACCGCCGCCGGAGTTTCAGGCTATGGCTACACCTTC
>TRBD2|TRBV7-2|many|TRBJ2-5
CASSSGLAGVETQYF
TGTGCCAGCAGCTCAGGACTAGCGGGAGTTGAGACCCAGTACTTC
>TRBD1|TRBV7-9|NA|TRBJ1-1
CASRPQGAVNTEAFF
TGTGCCAGCAGACCACAGGGGGCCGTGAACACTGAAGCTTTCTTT
>NA|TRBV5-1|many|TRBJ2-3
CASSLAPTPDTQYF
TGCGCCAGCAGCTTGGCGCCTACACCAGATACGCAGTATTTT
>NA|TRBV12-3/TRBV12-4|many|TRBJ1-2
CASSFFRASNYGYTF
TGTGCCAGCAGTTTTTTTAGGGCCTCTAACTATGGCTACACCTTC
>TRBD2|TRBV12-3/TRBV12-4|many|TRBJ2-3
CASSLAAGGQNTDTQYF
TGTGCCAGCAGTTTAGCGGCGGGAGGGCAAAACACAGATACGCAGTATTTT
>NA|TRBV10-3|few|TRBJ2-5
CATSETNGGETQYF
TGTGCCACCTCCGAGACCAACGGGGGAGAGACCCAGTACTTC
>NA|TRBV15|few|TRBJ2-3
CATSRDGSPLLHTQYF
TGTGCCACCAGCAGAGATGGGTCGCCGCTTTTGCATACGCAGTATTTT
>NA|TRBV10-3|many|TRBJ1-1
CAIQTTANTEAFF
TGTGCCATCCAGACGACTGCGAACACTGAAGCTTTCTTT
>NA|TRBV10-3|NA|TRBJ1-4
CAISEQGGDEKLFF
TGTGCCATCAGTGAACAGGGTGGGGATGAAAAACTGTTTTTT
>TRBD2|TRBV9|few|TRBJ2-1
CATSASGSINEQFF
TGTGCCACCTCCGCTAGCGGGAGCATAAATGAGCAGTTCTTC
>NA|TRBV24-1|NA|TRBJ2-2
CATSDLSGSGELFF
TGTGCCACCAGTGATTTGTCGGGGTCCGGGGAGCTGTTTTTT
>TRBD1|TRBV9|few|TRBJ2-5
CASSVSTGGSETQYF
TGTGCCAGCAGCGTTTCTACAGGGGGCAGTGAGACCCAGTACTTC
>NA|TRBV6-6|NA|TRBJ1-2
CASSYPRLTLLFYGYTF
TGTGCCAGCAGTTACCCTAGGCTCACTCTACTATTCTATGGCTACACCTTC
>TRBD1|TRBV18|few|TRBJ2-7
CASSPKTGTGVPYEQYF
TGTGCCAGCTCACCTAAAACCGGGACAGGGGTTCCCTACGAGCAGTACTTC
>NA|TRBV12-3/TRBV12-4|many|TRBJ1-5
CASSWSSGTGQPQHF
TGTGCCAGCAGTTGGTCGTCAGGAACCGGCCAGCCCCAGCATTTT
>TRBD2|TRBV20-1|many|TRBJ2-7
CSARESRVGRDYEQYF
TGCAGTGCTAGAGAAAGCAGGGTTGGGAGGGACTACGAGCAGTACTTC
>NA|TRBV7-6|many|TRBJ1-2
CASSAKGDLGYTF
TGTGCCAGCAGCGCGAAAGGGGACCTTGGCTACACCTTC
>NA|TRBV7-2|many|TRBJ2-7
CASSFRTSPYEQYF
TGTGCCAGCAGTTTTCGGACATCGCCCTACGAGCAGTACTTC
>NA|TRBV24-1|few|TRBJ2-2
CATSDSTRRDTGELFF
TGTGCCACCAGTGATTCGACTCGCAGGGACACCGGGGAGCTGTTTTTT
>TRBD1|TRBV29-1|many|TRBJ2-7
CSVALTGVANEQYF
TGCAGCGTTGCACTGACAGGGGTCGCGAACGAGCAGTACTTC
>NA|TRBV24-1|few|TRBJ2-3
CATSESTMTTDTQYF
TGTGCCACCAGTGAGTCAACTATGACCACAGATACGCAGTATTTT
>NA|TRBV18|few|TRBJ2-2
CASSQAGQTNTGELFF
TGTGCCAGCTCACAGGCGGGCCAGACGAACACCGGGGAGCTGTTTTTT
>NA|TRBV6-1|few|TRBJ2-7
CASSATVIPYEQYF
TGTGCCAGCAGTGCCACAGTTATTCCCTACGAGCAGTACTTC
>TRBD1|TRBV28|many|TRBJ1-1
CASSLPPGQGGTEAFF
TGTGCCAGCAGTTTACCGCCTGGACAGGGAGGAACTGAAGCTTTCTTT
>NA|TRBV7-9|many|TRBJ2-3
CASSSPTAGDTQYF
TGTGCCAGCAGCTCGCCGACCGCAGGGGATACGCAGTATTTT
>TRBD2|TRBV11-2|many|TRBJ2-1
CASSLASGDYYNEQFF
TGTGCCAGCAGCTTAGCCTCCGGGGACTACTACAATGAGCAGTTCTTC
>NA|TRBV6-1|few|TRBJ2-1
CASSDGRGYNEQFF
TGTGCCAGCAGTGATGGGCGGGGCTACAATGAGCAGTTCTTC
>TRBD1|TRBV6-1|few|TRBJ1-6
CASNKDRGVAPLHF
TGTGCCAGCAATAAGGACAGGGGGGTGGCACCCCTCCACTTT
>TRBD1|TRBV11-2|many|TRBJ2-4
CASSLDWDRRFNIQYF
TGTGCCAGCAGCTTAGATTGGGACAGGAGGTTTAACATTCAGTACTTC
>TRBD1|TRBV11-2|many|TRBJ2-7
CASSPQGTGGLEQYF
TGTGCCAGCAGCCCCCAAGGGACAGGGGGCCTCGAGCAGTACTTC
>TRBD2|TRBV6-2/TRBV6-3|many|TRBJ2-1
CASSYPGLAGRALNEQFF
TGTGCCAGCAGTTACCCGGGACTAGCGGGGAGGGCCCTCAATGAGCAGTTCTTC
>NA|TRBV28|many|TRBJ2-3
CASSLFTDTQYF
TGTGCCAGCAGTTTATTTACAGATACGCAGTATTTT
>TRBD2|TRBV7-9|NA|TRBJ2-1
CASSLISLAGDTAYEQFF
TGTGCCAGCAGCTTGATTTCTCTAGCGGGAGACACGGCTTATGAGCAGTTCTTC